The 6 T cell receptor beta chains below were found in one sample sequenced in a study of blood T cell repertoires in COVID-19. Assay used: immunoSEQ multiplex PCR; TCRdb lists only in-frame clones, some missing. The repertoire holds fewer than 250,000 clones, with around 84% as singletons. The sequencing input was peripheral blood. The receptors were gathered from a man in his sixties with acute or convalescent COVID-19.

This rearrangement joins TRBV19 to TRBJ1-6; TRBD1 aligns across 9 bases. Germline lookup yields CDR1 LNHDA and CDR2 SQIVND (reference sequence). Trimming cost V 1 base and J 7 bases; bases outside gene matches: 5. This CDR3 spans 16 amino acids. This chain's CDR3 is CASSIGLGQGNSPLHF. CDR3 nucleotides: TGTGCCAGTAGTATAGGACTGGGACAGGGAAATTCACCCCTCCACTTT.

The V call is TRBV5-4, the J call TRBJ1-6, with 11 bases fitting TRBD1. Germline assignment: CDR1 SGHNT and CDR2 YYREEE (reference sequence). With 4 bases clipped from V and 3 bases from J, the junction kept 6 bases outside the gene matches. This CDR3 region has 17 residues. Here the CDR3 DNA reads TGTGCCAGCAGCGAGAGGACAGGGGGCAGCTATAATTCACCCCTCCACTTT. Its translation: CASSERTGGSYNSPLHF.

The CDR3 DNA follows: TGCGCCAGCAGGAAGACTAGCGGGGGCCAAGAGACCCAGTACTTC. Protein product: CASRKTSGGQETQYF. V gene TRBV10-1 combines with J gene TRBJ2-5; 12 nucleotides align to TRBD2. Losses at the gene ends were 6 bases for V and 1 base for J; bases not matched to a gene: 3. This CDR3 contains 15 residues. CDR1 and CDR2 (germline): WNHNN, SYGVQD (reference sequence).

This chain connects TRBV10-3 to TRBJ2-1, with 9 bases matching TRBD2. J was trimmed by 3 bases and V by 8 bases; bases with no gene match: 8. CDR1 and CDR2 (germline): ENHRY, SYGVKD. CDR3 length: 15 residues. CDR3 protein: CAIGGGASVYNEQFF. The CDR3 coding sequence is TGTGCCATCGGCGGGGGGGCTTCGGTCTACAATGAGCAGTTCTTC.

This rearrangement joins TRBV2 to TRBJ1-2, with 12 bases lining up with TRBD1. The CDR3 extends over 16 amino acids. Looked up from germline, CDR1 is SNHLY and CDR2 is FYNNEI. With V trimmed by 5 bases and J by 4 bases, 8 bases remained unmatched. CDR3: CASSPGQGAPSYGYTF. CDR3 coding DNA: TGTGCCAGCAGTCCGGGACAGGGGGCCCCTAGCTATGGCTACACCTTC.

This sequence joins TRBV10-1 and TRBJ2-1; TRBD2 aligns across 11 bases. CDR3 length equals 16 residues. The J segment lost 9 bases and the V segment lost 8 bases, leaving 15 bases of the junction unmatched. Per germline, CDR1 WNHNN and CDR2 SYGVQD (reference sequence). The CDR3 nucleotides read TGCGCCAGCGGGGGGGGACTAGCGGCCCCCCTGGGTGAGCAGTTCTTC. Protein sequence: CASGGGLAAPLGEQFF.